This is a list of T cell receptor beta chains from one sample in a study of control samples from healthy donors and cancer patients. This table comes from immunoSEQ multiplex PCR, and its TCRdb copy is limited to in-frame clones, with some not included. The sample lists 230,000 or so clones, about 94% occurring once. Sequenced input: blood. These receptors all come from a man aged 50 to 60 in good health. The CDR3 runs from the conserved cysteine through the conserved F or W.

>TRBV19
CASSGHSNQPQHF
>TRBV7-2
CASSSMGGQETQYF
>TRBV9
CASRRSSRSNTEAFF
>TRBV9
CASSAGGYTEAFF
>TRBV6-2/TRBV6-3
CASSLTASRDGYTF
>TRBV5-4
CASSLVGTQGDTQYF
>TRBV7-9
CASSLEEIPYGYTF
>TRBV9
CASSGGNSPTGELFF
>TRBV12-3/TRBV12-4
CASSFTGRGGYTF
>TRBV5-1
CASRIGTGHPGELFF
>TRBV5-1
CASSGGLSAANEKLFF
>TRBV2
CASRGIRGSKNIQYF
>TRBV19
CASRTGTVNSPLHF
>TRBV3-1/TRBV3-2
CASSQDQDYYSPLHF
>TRBV4-1
CASTQGMGRRELFF
>TRBV5-1
CASSLAAGAGANVLTF
>TRBV11-2
CASSLIVETQYF
>TRBV24-1
CATSDPRQGNTEAFF
>TRBV6-4
CASRKTETSYNEQFF
>TRBV4-3
CASSQGGGPGEKLFF
>TRBV7-6
CASSPWGRGPSYEQYF
>TRBV29-1
CSVETGSDTQYF
>TRBV5-1
CASSRDPRGPRDTEAFF
>TRBV5-1
CASSSQGMSYGYTF
>TRBV5-1
CASSVEGTGGAETQYF
>TRBV11-1
CASSLVGPSSYEQYF
>TRBV24-1
CATSDWQSSSYNEQFF
>TRBV18
CASLPVYTDTQYF
>TRBV19
CASSPKQTGVGTGELFF
>TRBV9
CASSVGANEQFF
>TRBV10-2
CASSEFAGSYNEQFF
>TRBV6-2/TRBV6-3
CASSYEEVTEAFF
>TRBV2
CASSGGGNSPLHF